The 15 T cell receptor beta chains listed next were all sequenced from one sample in a study of CD4 T cells in relation to SARS-CoV-2 and coronaviruses. Data came from immunoSEQ multiplex PCR; TCRdb stores just in-frame clones and leaves some out. The sample carries nearly 70,000 clones, just over 90% recorded once. Before the COVID-19 pandemic, during about 2011-2019, CD4+ T cells were taken from unexposed donors. What was sequenced was naive CD4+ T cells from PBMCs. Subset noted: naive CD4+ T cells isolated by negative enrichment. The receptors come from a human donor in good health.

The chain links TRBV5-4 to TRBJ2-1, with TRBD2 matching 10 bases. The length of the CDR3 is 15 residues. Germline CDR1 and CDR2: SGHNT and YYREEE (reference sequence). V dropped 0 bases and J dropped 3; count of bases not matched to a gene: 0. The CDR3: CASSLASGSYNEQFF. CDR3 DNA: TGTGCCAGCAGCTTGGCTAGCGGGAGCTACAATGAGCAGTTCTTC.

This rearrangement joins TRBV19 to TRBJ2-7, with TRBD2 identical over 7 bases. Per the germline V gene, CDR1 is LNHDA and CDR2 is SQIVND (reference sequence). This CDR3 contains 14 residues. J gave up 4 bases and V 10 bases, and 13 bases lay outside the gene matches. CDR3 coding DNA: TGTGCCACATCCGGGGGGAACTGGGGATACGAGCAGTACTTC. Protein product: CATSGGNWGYEQYF.

The chain joins TRBV5-6 to TRBJ2-6; maybe TRBD1 (6 bases). In germline, CDR1 is SGHDT, CDR2 YYEEEE. V gave up 4 bases and J gave up 0 bases, with 8 bases separating them. The CDR3 is made up of 15 amino acids. As DNA, the CDR3 is TGTGCCAGCAGCGTGGACAGCTCTGGGGCCAACGTCCTGACTTTC. It yields the protein CASSVDSSGANVLTF.

V usage is TRBV7-4 and J usage is TRBJ2-5; 8 nucleotides agree with TRBD1. Germline values: CDR1 SGHVT, CDR2 SQSDAQ. The CDR3 is 15 amino acids. Trimming took 5 bases from V and 3 from J; bases not matched to a gene: 8. The chain's CDR3 is CASSPRRGPEETQYF. CDR3 DNA sequence: TGTGCCAGCAGCCCCCGCAGGGGGCCCGAAGAGACCCAGTACTTC.

The rearrangement joins TRBV5-6 to TRBJ1-5; tentatively, D is TRBD1 (5 bases). The V gene's germline CDR1 is SGHDT and CDR2 YYEEEE. Trimming took off 0 bases at V and 0 bases at J, with 19 bases between the two ends. CDR3 length: 19 amino acids. CDR3 bases: TGTGCCAGCAGCTTGGCCGGAAGGGGCTTACCTAATAGCAATCAGCCCCAGCATTTT. Residues: CASSLAGRGLPNSNQPQHF.

J is TRBJ2-3 and V is TRBV10-3, with D perhaps TRBD1 or TRBD2 (6 bases each). V shed 2 bases and J shed 1 base, with 13 bases lying between them. Germline loops: CDR1 ENHRY, CDR2 SYGVKD. The CDR3 covers 16 residues. The CDR3 nucleotides read TGTGCCATCAGTGAGAGAGGGGGGCAGGGCACAGATACGCAGTATTTT. Translation gives CAISERGGQGTDTQYF.

The V and J genes are TRBV29-1 and TRBJ1-2; D ambiguous. The CDR3 totals 12 residues. The germline gives CDR1 SQVTM, CDR2 ANQGSEA. Trimming took off 6 bases at V and 2 bases at J, with 10 bases between the two ends. The CDR3 bases are TGCAGCGTCGCGCCTGGAAACTATGGCTACACCTTC. Its translation is CSVAPGNYGYTF.

This clone was recorded once. The chain recombines TRBV4-1 with TRBJ1-1; D not certain. Germline V gives CDR1 MGHRA, CDR2 YSYEKL. This CDR3 has 13 amino acids. The V end was cut by 7 bases, the J end by 0 bases, with 9 bases between. The CDR3 reads CASTAQMNTEAFF. The CDR3 bases are TGCGCCAGCACCGCACAGATGAACACTGAAGCTTTCTTT.

This clone occurred a few times. The chain is built from TRBV30 and TRBJ1-5; D is ambiguous. Looked up from germline, CDR1 is GTSNPN and CDR2 is SVGIG (reference sequence). V gave up 2 bases and J gave up 9 bases, with 14 bases separating them. The CDR3 loop spans 13 amino acids. CDR3 sequence reads: CAWSPGLFGPQHF. The DNA for the CDR3 is TGTGCCTGGAGTCCAGGACTTTTTGGGCCCCAGCATTTT.

The chain uses TRBV5-4 and TRBJ2-1; D is tentatively TRBD1 or TRBD2 (7 bases each). Germline V CDR1 and CDR2: SGHNT, YYREEE (reference sequence). Trimming removed 4 bases at V and 3 bases at J, with 17 bases between. This CDR3 comprises 16 residues. For the CDR3, the DNA is TGTGCCAGCAGCCGGGGAGGGCAGGGGGTCTACAATGAGCAGTTCTTC. As protein: CASSRGGQGVYNEQFF. Supplemented by reference TRBV5-4 and TRBJ2-1, the full variable domain reads ETGVTQSPTHLIKTRGQQVTLRCSSQSGHNTVSWYQQALGQGPQFIFQYYREEENGRGNFPPRFSGLQFPNYSSELNVNALELDDSALYLCASSRGGQGVYNEQFFGPGTRLTVL.

V and J are TRBV19 and TRBJ2-3, with D uncertain. This CDR3 contains 14 residues. CDR1 and CDR2 from the germline V gene are LNHDA and SQIVND (reference sequence). Deletions cut 5 bases from V and 3 bases from J, with 12 bases between. The CDR3 bases are TGTGCCAGTAGTGCCCTAGGATCGACAGATACGCAGTATTTT. This translates into CASSALGSTDTQYF.

The genes are TRBV18 and TRBJ1-2, with TRBD1 identical over 7 bases. This CDR3 region has 14 residues. CDR1 is KGHSH and CDR2 is LQKENI in the germline V gene. Germline trimming cut 4 bases from V and 4 bases from J; bases unmatched to any gene: 6. The CDR3 DNA reads as TGTGCCAGCTCACGCCCGACAGGGACCTATGGCTACACCTTC. Translating it yields CASSRPTGTYGYTF.

V gene TRBV20-1 combines with J gene TRBJ2-1; TRBD2 is a possible D gene (5 bases). Germline CDR1 reads DFQATT; CDR2 reads SNEGSKA (reference sequence). The CDR3 has 11 residues. Trimming pared 3 bases from V and 6 bases from J, leaving 6 bases between. CDR3 loop: CSASSVNEQFF. Here the CDR3 DNA reads TGCAGTGCTAGTAGCGTCAATGAGCAGTTCTTC.

This chain links TRBV7-3 with TRBJ2-1; possibly TRBD1 for D (6 bases). V was shortened by 1 base and J by 6 bases, with 7 bases between the two germline ends. The CDR3 spans 13 residues. Per the germline V gene, CDR1 is SGHTA and CDR2 is FQGTGA. DNA of the CDR3: TGTGCCAGCAGCTTAAACAGGGCCAATGAGCAGTTCTTC. Translation gives CASSLNRANEQFF.

The chain combines TRBV4-1 with TRBJ1-2; D may be TRBD1 (5 bases). Germline CDR1 is MGHRA and CDR2 is YSYEKL. The CDR3 length is 14 residues. With 1 base removed from V and 7 bases from J, the gap between germline ends came to 13 bases. Here the CDR3 reads CASSQGQGGGGYTF. In DNA form, the CDR3 reads TGCGCCAGCAGCCAAGGGCAGGGAGGAGGTGGCTACACCTTC.